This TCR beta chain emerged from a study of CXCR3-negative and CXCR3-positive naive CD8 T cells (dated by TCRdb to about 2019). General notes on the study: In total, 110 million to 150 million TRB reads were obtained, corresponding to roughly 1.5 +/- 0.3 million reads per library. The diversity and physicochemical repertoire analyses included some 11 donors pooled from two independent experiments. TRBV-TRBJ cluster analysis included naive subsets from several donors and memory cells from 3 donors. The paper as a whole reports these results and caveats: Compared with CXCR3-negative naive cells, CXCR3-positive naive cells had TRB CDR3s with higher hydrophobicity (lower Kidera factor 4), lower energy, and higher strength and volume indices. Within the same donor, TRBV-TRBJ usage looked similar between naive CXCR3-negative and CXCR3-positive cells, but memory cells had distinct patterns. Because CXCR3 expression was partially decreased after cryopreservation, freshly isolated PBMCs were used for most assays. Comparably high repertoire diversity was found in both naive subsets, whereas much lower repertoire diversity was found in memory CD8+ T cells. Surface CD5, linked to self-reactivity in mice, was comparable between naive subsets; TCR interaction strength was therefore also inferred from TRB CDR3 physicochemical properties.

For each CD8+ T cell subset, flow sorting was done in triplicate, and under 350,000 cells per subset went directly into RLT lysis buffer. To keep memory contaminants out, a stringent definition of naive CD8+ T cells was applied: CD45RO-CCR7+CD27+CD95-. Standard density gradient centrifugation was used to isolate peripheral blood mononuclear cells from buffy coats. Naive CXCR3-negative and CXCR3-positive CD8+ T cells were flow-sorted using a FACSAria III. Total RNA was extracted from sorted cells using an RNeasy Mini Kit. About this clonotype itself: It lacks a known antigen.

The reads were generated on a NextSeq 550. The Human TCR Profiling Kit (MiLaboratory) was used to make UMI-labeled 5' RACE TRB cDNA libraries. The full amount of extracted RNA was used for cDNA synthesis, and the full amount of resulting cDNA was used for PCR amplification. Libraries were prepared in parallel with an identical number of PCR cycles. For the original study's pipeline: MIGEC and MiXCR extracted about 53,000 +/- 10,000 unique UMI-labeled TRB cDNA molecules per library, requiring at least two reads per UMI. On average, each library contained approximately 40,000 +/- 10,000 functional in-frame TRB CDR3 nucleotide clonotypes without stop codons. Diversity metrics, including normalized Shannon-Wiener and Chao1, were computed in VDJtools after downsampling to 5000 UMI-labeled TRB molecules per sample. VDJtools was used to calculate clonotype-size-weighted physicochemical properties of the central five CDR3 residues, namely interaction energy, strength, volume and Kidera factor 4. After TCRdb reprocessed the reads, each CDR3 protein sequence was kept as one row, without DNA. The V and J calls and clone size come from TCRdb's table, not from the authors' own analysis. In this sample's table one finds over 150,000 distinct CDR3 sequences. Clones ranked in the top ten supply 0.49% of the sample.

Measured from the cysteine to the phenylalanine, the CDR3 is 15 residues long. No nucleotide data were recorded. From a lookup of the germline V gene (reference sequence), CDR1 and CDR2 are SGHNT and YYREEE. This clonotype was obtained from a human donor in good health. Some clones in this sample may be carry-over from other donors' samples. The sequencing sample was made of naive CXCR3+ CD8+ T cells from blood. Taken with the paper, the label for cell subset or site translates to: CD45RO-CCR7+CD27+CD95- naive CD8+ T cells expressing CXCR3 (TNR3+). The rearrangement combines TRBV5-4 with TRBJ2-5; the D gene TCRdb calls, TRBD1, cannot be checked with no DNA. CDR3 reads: CASSSPGGLQETQYF.